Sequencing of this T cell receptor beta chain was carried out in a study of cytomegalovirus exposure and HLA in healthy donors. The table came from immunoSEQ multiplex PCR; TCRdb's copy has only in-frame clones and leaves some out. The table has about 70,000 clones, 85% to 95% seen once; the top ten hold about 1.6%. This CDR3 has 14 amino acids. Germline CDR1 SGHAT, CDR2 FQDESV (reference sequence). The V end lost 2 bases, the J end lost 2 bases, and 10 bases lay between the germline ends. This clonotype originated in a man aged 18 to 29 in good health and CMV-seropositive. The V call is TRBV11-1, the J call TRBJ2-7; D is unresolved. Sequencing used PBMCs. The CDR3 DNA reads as TGTGCCAGCAGCTTATATAAAAATGCCTACGAGCAGTACTTC. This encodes CASSLYKNAYEQYF.